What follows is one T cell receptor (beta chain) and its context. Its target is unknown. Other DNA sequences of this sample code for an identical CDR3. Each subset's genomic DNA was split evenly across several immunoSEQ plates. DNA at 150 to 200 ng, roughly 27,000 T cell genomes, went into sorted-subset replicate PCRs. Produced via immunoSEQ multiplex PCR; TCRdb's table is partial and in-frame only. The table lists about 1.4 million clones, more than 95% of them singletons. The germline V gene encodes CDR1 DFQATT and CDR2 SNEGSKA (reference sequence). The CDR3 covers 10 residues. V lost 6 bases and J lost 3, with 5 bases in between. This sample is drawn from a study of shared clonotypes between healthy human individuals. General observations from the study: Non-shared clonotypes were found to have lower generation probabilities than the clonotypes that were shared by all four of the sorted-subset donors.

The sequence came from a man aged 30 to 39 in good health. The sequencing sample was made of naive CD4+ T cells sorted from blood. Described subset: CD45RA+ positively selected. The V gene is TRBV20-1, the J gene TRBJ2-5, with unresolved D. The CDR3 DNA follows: TGCAGTGCGTCTAAAGAGACCCAGTACTTC. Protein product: CSASKETQYF.